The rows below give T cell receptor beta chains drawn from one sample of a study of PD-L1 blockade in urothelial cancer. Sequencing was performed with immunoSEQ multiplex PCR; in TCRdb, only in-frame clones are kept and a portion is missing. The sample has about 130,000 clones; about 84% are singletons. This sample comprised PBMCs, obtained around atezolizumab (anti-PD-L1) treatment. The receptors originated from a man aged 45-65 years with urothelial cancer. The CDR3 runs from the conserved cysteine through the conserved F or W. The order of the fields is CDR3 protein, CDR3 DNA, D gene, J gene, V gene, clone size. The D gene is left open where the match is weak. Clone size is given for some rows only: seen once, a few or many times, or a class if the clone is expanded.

CASSPPSGPYEQYF | TGTGCCAGCTCACCTCCTAGCGGCCCCTACGAGCAGTACTTC | TRBD2 | TRBJ2-7 | TRBV18 | .
CASRLQASYTF | TGTGCCAGCAGGCTACAGGCCTCCTACACCTTC | . | TRBJ1-2 | TRBV2 | .
CASSVASGYTGELFF | TGTGCCAGCAGTGTAGCTAGCGGATACACCGGGGAGCTGTTTTTT | TRBD2 | TRBJ2-2 | TRBV27 | .
CASSMSEPTDTQYF | TGCGCCAGCAGTATGTCCGAGCCCACAGATACGCAGTATTTT | . | TRBJ2-3 | TRBV5-1 | once
CASSEEYGQGVSKNIQYF | TGTGCCAGCAGTGAAGAGTACGGCCAGGGGGTCTCCAAAAACATTCAGTACTTC | TRBD1 | TRBJ2-4 | TRBV2 | .
CASSLFGGDGYTF | TGCGCCAGCAGCTTGTTTGGGGGGGATGGCTACACCTTC | . | TRBJ1-2 | TRBV5-1 | .
CASSPGLAGVLGETQYF | TGTGCCAGCAGCCCCGGACTAGCGGGAGTGTTAGGAGAGACCCAGTACTTC | TRBD2 | TRBJ2-5 | TRBV11-2 | once
CASSQGPSLRGEQFF | TGTGCCAGCAGCCAAGGCCCCAGTCTTCGTGGTGAGCAGTTCTTC | . | TRBJ2-1 | TRBV14 | .
CASSLTNRGSTNEKLFF | TGTGCCAGCAGCTTAACGAACAGGGGATCAACTAATGAAAAACTGTTTTTT | TRBD1 | TRBJ1-4 | TRBV7-8 | .
CASSRLAGVKETQYF | TGTGCCAGCAGTCGACTAGCGGGAGTAAAAGAGACCCAGTACTTC | TRBD2 | TRBJ2-5 | TRBV2 | .